What follows is one T cell receptor beta chain and its context. The entry originates in a study of immune evolution from preneoplasia to lung adenocarcinoma. Per the germline V gene, CDR1 is MNHEY and CDR2 is SVGAGI. The CDR3 consists of 15 residues. The J segment lost 1 base and the V segment lost 4 bases, leaving 5 bases of the junction unmatched. Clones were sequenced by immunoSEQ multiplex PCR, and TCRdb holds only the in-frame ones, with some missing. Among more than 5,000 clones listed, roughly 85% were seen once. Sample: FFPE minimally invasive lung adenocarcinoma tissue. This receptor was taken from a person aged 60 to 80 with lung adenocarcinoma. The chain recombines TRBV6-5 with TRBJ1-1, with TRBD1 identical over 8 bases. CDR3 amino acids: CASSSTGAGNTEAFF. The CDR3 bases are TGTGCCAGCAGTTCGACAGGGGCGGGGAACACTGAAGCTTTCTTT.